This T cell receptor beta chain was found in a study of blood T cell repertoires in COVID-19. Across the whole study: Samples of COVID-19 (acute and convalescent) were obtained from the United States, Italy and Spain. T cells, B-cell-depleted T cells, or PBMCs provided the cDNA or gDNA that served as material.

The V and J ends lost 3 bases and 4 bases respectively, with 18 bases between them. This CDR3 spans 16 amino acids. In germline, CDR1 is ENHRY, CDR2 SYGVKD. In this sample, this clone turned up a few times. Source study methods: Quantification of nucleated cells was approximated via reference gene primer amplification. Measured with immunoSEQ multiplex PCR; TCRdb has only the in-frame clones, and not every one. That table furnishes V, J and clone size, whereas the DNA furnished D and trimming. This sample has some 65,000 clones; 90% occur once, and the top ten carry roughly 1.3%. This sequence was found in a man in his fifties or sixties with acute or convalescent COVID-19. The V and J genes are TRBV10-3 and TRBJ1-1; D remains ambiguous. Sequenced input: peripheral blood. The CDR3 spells CAISESTMEATTEAFF. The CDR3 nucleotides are TGTGCCATCAGTGAATCTACAATGGAGGCCACCACTGAAGCTTTCTTT.